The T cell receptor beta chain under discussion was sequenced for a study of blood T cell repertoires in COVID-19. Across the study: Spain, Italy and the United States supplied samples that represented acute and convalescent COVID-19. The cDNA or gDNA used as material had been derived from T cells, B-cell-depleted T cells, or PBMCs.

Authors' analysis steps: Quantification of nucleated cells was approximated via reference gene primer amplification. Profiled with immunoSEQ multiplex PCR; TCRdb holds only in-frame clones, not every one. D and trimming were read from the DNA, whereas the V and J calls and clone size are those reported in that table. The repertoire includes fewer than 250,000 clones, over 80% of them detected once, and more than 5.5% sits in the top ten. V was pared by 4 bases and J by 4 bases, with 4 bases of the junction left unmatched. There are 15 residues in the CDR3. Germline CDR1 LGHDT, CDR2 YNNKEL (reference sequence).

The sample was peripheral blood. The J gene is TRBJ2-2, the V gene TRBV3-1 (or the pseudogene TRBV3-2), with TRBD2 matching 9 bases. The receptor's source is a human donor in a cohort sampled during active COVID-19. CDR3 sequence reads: CASSLSGSGTGELFF. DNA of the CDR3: TGTGCCAGCAGCCTTAGCGGGAGTGGCACCGGGGAGCTGTTTTTT.